The T cell receptor (beta chain) under discussion was sequenced for a study of CD8+ T cells in alopecia areata. The CDR3 consists of 13 residues. V dropped 5 bases and J dropped 6 bases, with 11 bases sitting between them. CDR1 and CDR2 from the germline V gene are LNHDA and SQIVND (reference sequence). Worth noting for this clone: Its target is unknown.

T lymphocytes (CD4+ and CD8+) were sorted from PBMCs. Extracted RNA was reverse transcribed into cDNA, the sequencing template. Produced via immunoSEQ multiplex PCR; TCRdb's table is partial and in-frame only. The sample yields about 110,000 clones, under 65% seen once. General study results and limits: Across lesional scalp, and particularly alopecia totalis/universalis, clonality surpassed that of normal scalp. Patients shared TCRs less clearly than mice did, possibly owing to HLA.

What was sequenced was NKG2D-low CD8+ T cells sorted from blood. This clonotype was sampled from a human donor with alopecia areata. The chain links TRBV19 to TRBJ2-1; D remains unclear. The CDR3, as DNA: TGTGCCAGTAGTTTGGCGGCAGGCAATGAGCAGTTCTTC. Translation gives CASSLAAGNEQFF.